The source of this T cell receptor (beta chain) is a study of patients and donors after allogeneic stem cell transplantation. One entry per CDR3 protein, called by TCRdb with MiXCR from the RT-PCR reads. The table shows about a million distinct CDR3 sequences, with about a sixth occurring only once. The V and J ends lost 3 bases and 5 bases respectively, with 14 bases between them. CDR1 is SEHNR and CDR2 is FQNEAQ in the germline V gene (reference sequence). The CDR3 spans 14 residues. This clonotype was picked up one time. Sequences were obtained from blood, either unsorted or a sorted T cell fraction (not recorded which). This sequence originates from a human donor who was either an allogeneic HSCT recipient or a stem cell or donor lymphocyte infusion donor (not recorded which). It is not recorded whose cells these are; they may come from a transplant donor. This sequence joins TRBV7-9 and TRBJ2-7; D gene ambiguous. The DNA of the CDR3 is TGTGCCAGCAGCTTTACTACCATTAGGGACGAGCAGTACTTC. This gives the protein CASSFTTIRDEQYF.